This TCR beta chain was captured by sequencing in a study of T cell responses to AZD1222 COVID-19 vaccine. Notes on this clone: Its antigen is not identified.

Findings of the study overall: Among vaccine-associated CD4 TCRs, coverage spanned spike, with dominance at 160-218 and 743-854. Only 5 to 7 AZD1222 recipients tested seropositive at baseline. Nearly half of spike-specific TCRs reportedly target variant regions that are unmutated in the B.1.351 and B.1.1.7 variants.

The CDR3 runs to 15 residues. Trimming cost V 6 bases and J 1 base; bases outside gene matches: 12. Per the germline V gene, CDR1 is SQVTM and CDR2 is ANQGSEA. The table came from immunoSEQ multiplex PCR; TCRdb's copy has only in-frame clones and leaves some out. The profile covers some 190,000 clones, with roughly 90% appearing a single time and approximately 1.7% taken by the ten largest. Pooling covered second doses at about 4 or about 12 weeks. The chain employs TRBV29-1 and TRBJ2-7; 7 nucleotides match TRBD1. This TCR was recovered from an adult who received the AZD1222 COVID-19 vaccine. Sequenced here: peripheral blood, sampled 28 days after the second AZD1222 dose. The CDR3 sequence is CSVEFTGAMSYEQYF. The CDR3 DNA sequence: TGCAGCGTGGAATTCACAGGGGCGATGTCCTACGAGCAGTACTTC.